The 5 T cell receptor beta chains reported below all come from one sample, sequenced in a study of beta chain features in type 1 diabetes. What was sequenced were expressed TCRB transcripts, since all of the isolated RNA had been reverse transcribed. Assay: immunoSEQ multiplex PCR; the TCRdb copy retains only in-frame clones and omits some. The table lists hundreds of thousands of clones, 15% to 18% of them singletons. Sequencing input: naive CD4+ T cells from blood. The receptors shown here come from a man aged 18 to 35 in good health.

This clone was observed a few times. This chain uses TRBV28 with TRBJ2-1; 7 bases agree with TRBD2. The ends lost 3 bases at V and 6 bases at J; junction bases unmatched: 2. The germline CDR1 and CDR2 sequences are MDHEN and SYDVKM. The CDR3 length is 13 residues. The CDR3 DNA follows: TGTGCCAGCAGTTTGACTAGCCTCAATGAGCAGTTCTTC. This translates into CASSLTSLNEQFF.

This clone was seen a handful of times. This chain connects TRBV6-5 to TRBJ2-4; weak D call: TRBD2 (6 bases). V was clipped by 5 bases and J by 5 bases, with 13 bases between them. This CDR3 is built from 14 residues. Germline loops: CDR1 MNHEY, CDR2 SVGAGI. CDR3 amino acids: CASSLGREENIQYF. CDR3 coding DNA: TGTGCCAGCAGTCTTGGCAGGGAGGAAAACATTCAGTACTTC.

This clone appeared a few times. The V gene is TRBV5-1, the J gene TRBJ2-5, with D maybe TRBD2 (5 bases). The CDR3 has 15 residues. Trimming took 3 bases from V and 1 from J, leaving 13 bases between them. Looked up from germline, CDR1 is SGHRS and CDR2 is YFSETQ. The CDR3 loop is CASSSEGHSQETQYF. The CDR3 DNA sequence: TGCGCCAGCAGCTCCGAGGGTCACTCCCAAGAGACCCAGTACTTC.

This clone was counted between two and nine times. J is TRBJ1-2 and V is TRBV7-2; D is unclear. V dropped 7 bases and J dropped 2 bases, with 20 bases sitting between them. This CDR3 contains 16 residues. Per the germline V gene, CDR1 is SGHTA and CDR2 is FQGNSA. The CDR3 nucleotides read TGTGCCAGCATAGTAGTAACCCCACTCGCCAACTATGGCTACACCTTC. It yields the protein CASIVVTPLANYGYTF.

V and J are TRBV30 and TRBJ1-3; D ambiguous. The V and J ends lost 5 bases and 4 bases respectively, with 9 bases between them. The CDR3 runs to 12 residues. Germline-derived CDR1 and CDR2 are GTSNPN and SVGIG (reference sequence). CDR3 protein: CAWALSGNTIYF. The CDR3 DNA follows: TGTGCCTGGGCCCTCTCCGGAAACACCATATATTTT.